These T cell receptor beta chains were read from a single sample in a study of identical twins. TCRdb called the 5' RACE reads again in MiXCR, with one record for every CDR3 protein. The table has around 250,000 distinct CDR3 sequences, about 9% seen once. This sample also appeared in a second study, on yellow fever vaccine responses in identical twins.

Input material: CD8+ T cells sorted from blood. The receptors here all came from a woman aged 18 to 35 in good health. Each CDR3 is given with its conserved first and last residue. Fields, in order: V gene, CDR3 length, J gene, CDR3 protein.

>TRBV5-1|14|TRBJ2-3
CASSSRVNTDTQYF
>TRBV28|14|TRBJ2-5
CASSFKGQQETQYF
>TRBV5-5|17|TRBJ2-7
CASRVGLAGALPPEQYF
>TRBV4-3|17|TRBJ2-1
CASSQDSGLAGDVEQFF
>TRBV7-7|15|TRBJ2-7
CASSYRSGPGYEQYF
>TRBV20-1|15|TRBJ2-3
CSARGDGESTDTQYF
>TRBV28|13|TRBJ2-7
CASSLGLFYEQYF
>TRBV7-9|15|TRBJ2-2
CASRTNRQNTGELFF
>TRBV7-8|15|TRBJ1-4
CASSPGPGSNEKLFF
>TRBV7-8|14|TRBJ1-2
CASSSGGASYGYTF
>TRBV20-1|13|TRBJ2-7
CSASDGGTYEQYF
>TRBV6-1|18|TRBJ2-3
CAGSGSDARRESTDTQYF
>TRBV6-1|16|TRBJ2-1
CASSLAGEDTYNEQFF
>TRBV3-1|15|TRBJ1-2
CASSPPDRGYYGYTF
>TRBV4-3|16|TRBJ2-7
CASSQDNGLRSYEQYF
>TRBV29-1|15|TRBJ2-7
CSVEKLAGESYEQYF
>TRBV5-1|16|TRBJ2-7
CASSLTSGGSTYEQYF
>TRBV7-9|16|TRBJ2-3
CASSQMGRVGTDTQYF
>TRBV4-3|15|TRBJ2-7
CASSQGRLSVNEQYF
>TRBV5-6|14|TRBJ2-1
CASRYRVLHNEQFF
>TRBV4-1|15|TRBJ1-2
CASSQETRNPYGYTF
>TRBV7-2|16|TRBJ2-7
CASSLALAGGPTEQYF
>TRBV7-2|16|TRBJ2-3
CASSVTSGRPGDTQYF
>TRBV7-2|14|TRBJ2-7
CASSWGDSGYEQYF
>TRBV20-1|12|TRBJ2-7
CSARGLAVAQYF
>TRBV4-3|15|TRBJ2-1
CASSQDKSSYNEQFF